What follows describes a single T cell receptor (beta chain). Antigen specificity is unknown. Clones were sequenced by immunoSEQ multiplex PCR, and TCRdb holds only the in-frame ones, with some missing. This sample has 57,000 or so clones, with approximately 83% found just once. This entry comes from a study of OX40 agonist ivuxolimab in advanced cancers. Study-level background: Patients in dose escalation had liver, melanoma, kidney or head and neck cancers.

This CDR3 contains 12 residues. V was shortened by 3 bases and J by 1 base, with 4 bases between the two germline ends. Germline lookup yields CDR1 KGHSH and CDR2 LQKENI. Points from the study as a whole: Clonal expansion from baseline to week 6 occurred in both CD4+ and CD8+ T cells. CD8+ T cells were the subset that, on average, had more expanded clones than CD4+.

Blood specimens came from baseline, cycle 4 day 1, and cycle 7 day 1. The sample in question was CD4+ or CD8+ T cells sorted from blood, obtained in a trial of the OX40 agonist ivuxolimab. This rearrangement joins TRBV18 to TRBJ2-7; D is undetermined. The source of this sequence is an adult with an advanced solid tumor such as melanoma, head and neck, liver or kidney cancer. The CDR3 is CASSPGSYEQYF. Written as DNA, the CDR3 is TGTGCCAGCTCACCGGGGTCCTACGAGCAGTACTTC. The full variable domain, rest sourced from reference TRBV18 and TRBJ2-7, is NAGVMQNPRHLVRRRGQEARLRCSPMKGHSHVYWYRQLPEEGLKFMVYLQKENIIDESGMPKERFSAEFPKEGPSILRIQQVVRGDSAAYFCASSPGSYEQYFGPGTRLTVT.